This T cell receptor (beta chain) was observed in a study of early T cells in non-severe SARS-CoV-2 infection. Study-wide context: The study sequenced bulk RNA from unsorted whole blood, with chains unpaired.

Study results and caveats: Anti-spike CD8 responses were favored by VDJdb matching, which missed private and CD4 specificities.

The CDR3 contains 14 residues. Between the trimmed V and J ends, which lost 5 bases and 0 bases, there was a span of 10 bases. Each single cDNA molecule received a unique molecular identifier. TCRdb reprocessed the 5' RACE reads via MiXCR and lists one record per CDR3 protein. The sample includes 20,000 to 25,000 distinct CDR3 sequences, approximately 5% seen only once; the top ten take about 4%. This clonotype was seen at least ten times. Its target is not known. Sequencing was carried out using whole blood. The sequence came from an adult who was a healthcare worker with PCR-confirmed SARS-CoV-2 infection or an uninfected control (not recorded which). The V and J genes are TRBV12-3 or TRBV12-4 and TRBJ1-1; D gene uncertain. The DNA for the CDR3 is TGTGCCAGCAGTCGACCGATTCTGAACACTGAAGCTTTCTTT. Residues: CASSRPILNTEAFF.